The 17 T cell receptor beta chains below come from one sample, sequenced in a study of blood T cell repertoires in COVID-19. The repertoire was sequenced with immunoSEQ multiplex PCR; TCRdb's copy has only in-frame clones and lacks some. This sample has more than 150,000 clones, with roughly 80% found just once. The sequenced sample consisted of peripheral blood. Receptor source: a man aged 55 to 70 with acute or convalescent COVID-19.

This rearrangement joins TRBV28 to TRBJ2-1; TRBD2 might be the D (6 bases). This CDR3 comprises 15 residues. Trimming removed 8 bases at V and 7 bases at J, with 21 bases between. CDR1 is MDHEN and CDR2 is SYDVKM in the germline V gene. CDR3 protein: CASLLWGRSLNEQFF. CDR3 in DNA: TGTGCCAGCCTGCTGTGGGGGAGGTCTTTGAATGAGCAGTTCTTC.

This clone was seen only a few times. This chain links TRBV25-1 with TRBJ1-1, with D tentatively TRBD1 (6 bases). Germline V gene lookup returns CDR1 MGHDK and CDR2 SYGVNS. Trimming removed 4 bases from V and 0 bases from J, with 18 bases in between. The CDR3 runs to 17 residues. The CDR3 loop is CASSGTGSWWVNTEAFF. The CDR3 nucleotides read TGTGCCAGCAGTGGAACAGGGTCCTGGTGGGTGAACACTGAAGCTTTCTTT.

This chain uses TRBV4-3 with TRBJ2-1, with TRBD1 matching 8 bases. Germline lookup yields CDR1 LGHNA and CDR2 YSLEER. The CDR3 has 15 amino acids. V gave up 1 base and J gave up 7 bases; unmatched junction bases: 6. Here the CDR3 DNA reads TGCGCCAGCAGCCAAGCGAAGAACAGGGGGAATGAGCAGTTCTTC. Its protein is CASSQAKNRGNEQFF.

Only one count was recorded for this clone. The chain is built from TRBV13 and TRBJ2-5; possible D gene TRBD1, 6 bases. The V end lost 1 base, the J end lost 4 bases, and 7 bases lay between the germline ends. This CDR3 region has 13 residues. Germline V CDR1 and CDR2: PRHDT, FYEKMQ (reference sequence). The DNA of the CDR3 is TGTGCCAGCAGCTTAGAAGGGGGAGAGACCCAGTACTTC. Its translation is CASSLEGGETQYF. Combining the CDR3 with reference TRBV13 and TRBJ2-5 gives the whole variable domain AAGVIQSPRHLIKEKRETATLKCYPIPRHDTVYWYQQGPGQDPQFLISFYEKMQSDKGSIPDRFSAQQFSDYHSELNMSSLELGDSALYFCASSLEGGETQYFGPGTRLLVL.

V and J are TRBV5-8 and TRBJ2-1; TRBD2 matches 11 bases. V gave up 4 bases and J gave up 4 bases; unmatched junction bases: 13. CDR3 length: 18 amino acids. Germline V gives CDR1 SGHTS, CDR2 YDEGEE. The CDR3 protein is CASSTPGLAETEYNEQFF. The CDR3 nucleotides are TGTGCCAGCAGCACCCCGGGACTAGCGGAGACCGAATACAATGAGCAGTTCTTC. Complete variable domain (other parts from reference TRBV5-8 and TRBJ2-1): EAGVTQSPTHLIKTRGQQATLRCSPISGHTSVYWYQQALGLGLQFLLWYDEGEERNRGNFPPRFSGRQFPNYSSELNVNALELEDSALYLCASSTPGLAETEYNEQFFGPGTRLTVL.

The V and J genes are TRBV5-5 and TRBJ1-2, with D possibly being TRBD1 (5 bases). Germline lookup yields CDR1 SGHKS and CDR2 YYEKEE (reference sequence). V lost 2 bases, J lost 3 bases, and 14 bases lay in between. CDR3 length: 15 amino acids. CDR3 in DNA: TGTGCCAGCAGCTTTTCGCCCCAGGGCGACTATGGCTACACCTTC. Residues: CASSFSPQGDYGYTF. Filled out from reference TRBV5-5 and TRBJ1-2, the complete variable domain reads DAGVTQSPTHLIKTRGQQVTLRCSPISGHKSVSWYQQVLGQGPQFIFQYYEKEERGRGNFPDRFSARQFPNYSSELNVNALLLGDSALYLCASSFSPQGDYGYTFGSGTRLTVV.

V and J are TRBV19 and TRBJ2-2; D perhaps matches TRBD1 (6 bases). Germline CDR1 is LNHDA and CDR2 is SQIVND (reference sequence). Deletions cut 4 bases from V and 3 bases from J, with 15 bases between. CDR3 length: 16 residues. The CDR3 sequence: CASSKQGSKHTGELFF. CDR3 DNA sequence: TGTGCCAGTAGTAAACAGGGATCTAAGCACACCGGGGAGCTGTTTTTT.

CDR3: CASSLGGFLAKNIQYF. The DNA for the CDR3 is TGTGCCAGCAGTTTAGGGGGCTTTCTAGCCAAAAACATTCAGTACTTC. This sequence joins TRBV28 and TRBJ2-4; TRBD1 is a possible D gene (6 bases). The germline V and J ends were trimmed by 2 bases and 0 bases, with 11 bases remaining between them. Germline V gene lookup returns CDR1 MDHEN and CDR2 SYDVKM. CDR3 size: 16 residues. The whole variable domain, filled in from reference TRBV28 and TRBJ2-4, reads DVKVTQSSRYLVKRTGEKVFLECVQDMDHENMFWYRQDPGLGLRLIYFSYDVKMKEKGDIPEGYSVSREKKERFSLILESASTNQTSMYLCASSLGGFLAKNIQYFGAGTRLSVL.

The chain employs TRBV29-1 and TRBJ2-7; 7 bases match TRBD1. The ends lost 5 bases at V and 1 base at J; junction bases unmatched: 2. The CDR3 covers 12 residues. CDR1 is SQVTM, CDR2 ANQGSEA, per germline. Written as DNA, the CDR3 is TGCAGCGTTAGACAGGGTTCCTACGAGCAGTACTTC. This gives the protein CSVRQGSYEQYF.

In its sample, this clone was seen a few times. The chain is built from TRBV11-2 and TRBJ2-1, with D tentatively TRBD2 (5 bases). V gave up 3 bases and J gave up 0 bases, with 9 bases separating them. The CDR3 totals 15 residues. From germline, CDR1 is SGHAT and CDR2 FQNNGV. CDR3 in amino acids: CASSFSGSSYNEQFF. In DNA, the CDR3 is TGTGCCAGCAGCTTCAGCGGTAGCTCCTACAATGAGCAGTTCTTC.

This clone turned up a few times. The chain has TRBV3-1 (or the pseudogene TRBV3-2) and TRBJ1-4, with 7 bases identical to TRBD1. The CDR3 spans 17 residues. The V gene end was trimmed by 0 bases and the J gene end by 8 bases; junction bases not matched to a gene: 12. Germline V lookup: CDR1 LGHDT, CDR2 YNNKEL (reference sequence). The CDR3 is CASSQDPPWGRGEKLFF. For the CDR3, the DNA is TGTGCCAGCAGCCAAGACCCCCCGTGGGGCAGGGGGGAAAAACTGTTTTTT.

V gene TRBV6-2 or TRBV6-3 combines with J gene TRBJ2-5, with 8 nucleotides matching TRBD2. The ends lost 6 bases at V and 2 bases at J; junction bases unmatched: 20. The CDR3 contains 19 residues. CDR1 and CDR2 from the germline V gene are MNHEY and SVGEGT. CDR3 DNA: TGTGCCAGCAGCCCCTCCCGGTACATTAGCGGGACCAGGCAAGAGACCCAGTACTTC. This codes for CASSPSRYISGTRQETQYF.

The rearrangement uses TRBV19 and TRBJ1-6; D perhaps matches TRBD1 (6 bases). CDR1 is LNHDA, CDR2 SQIVND, per germline (reference sequence). V lost 3 bases to trimming and J lost 10 bases, with 10 bases between them. This CDR3 contains 13 residues. Written as DNA, the CDR3 is TGTGCCAGTAGTATGAGACAGGAATCACCCCTCCACTTT. This sequence encodes CASSMRQESPLHF. The full variable domain, with the rest looked up from reference TRBV19 and TRBJ1-6, is DGGITQSPKYLFRKEGQNVTLSCEQNLNHDAMYWYRQDPGQGLRLIYYSQIVNDFQKGDIAEGYSVSREKKESFPLTVTSAQKNPTAFYLCASSMRQESPLHFGNGTRLTVT.

The CDR3 spells CASKASGVQETQYF. DNA for the CDR3: TGCGCCAGCAAGGCTAGCGGGGTACAAGAGACCCAGTACTTC. The chain uses TRBV10-1 and TRBJ2-5; TRBD2 matches 9 bases. CDR1 WNHNN and CDR2 SYGVQD come from the germline V gene (reference sequence). V was pared by 7 bases and J by 2 bases, with 5 bases of the junction left unmatched. The CDR3 is 14 amino acids.

The chain is built from TRBV24-1 and TRBJ2-1; 8 bases agree with TRBD1. With V trimmed by 5 bases and J by 7 bases, 12 bases remained unmatched. The CDR3 runs to 16 residues. Germline V gene lookup returns CDR1 KGHDR and CDR2 SFDVKD. Here the CDR3 DNA reads TGTGCCACCAGTGGTACCGGACAGGGTCCGGGAAATGAGCAGTTCTTC. It translates to CATSGTGQGPGNEQFF.

The gene calls are TRBV2 and TRBJ2-1; TRBD2 aligns across 13 bases. This CDR3 has 20 residues. CDR1 SNHLY and CDR2 FYNNEI come from the germline V gene. Trimming took 6 bases from V and 0 from J; bases not matched to a gene: 14. The CDR3 nucleotides read TGTGCCAGCAGAAAACGGACTAGCGGGGGTACCCTTAGCTCCTACAATGAGCAGTTCTTC. Protein sequence: CASRKRTSGGTLSSYNEQFF.

The chain couples TRBV19 to TRBJ2-7; D might be TRBD1 (5 bases). In germline, CDR1 is LNHDA, CDR2 SQIVND (reference sequence). The CDR3 totals 13 residues. V was trimmed by 10 bases and J by 0 bases, leaving 13 bases between them. The CDR3 loop is CATASTASYEQYF. In DNA form, the CDR3 reads TGTGCCACCGCCTCGACAGCCTCCTACGAGCAGTACTTC.